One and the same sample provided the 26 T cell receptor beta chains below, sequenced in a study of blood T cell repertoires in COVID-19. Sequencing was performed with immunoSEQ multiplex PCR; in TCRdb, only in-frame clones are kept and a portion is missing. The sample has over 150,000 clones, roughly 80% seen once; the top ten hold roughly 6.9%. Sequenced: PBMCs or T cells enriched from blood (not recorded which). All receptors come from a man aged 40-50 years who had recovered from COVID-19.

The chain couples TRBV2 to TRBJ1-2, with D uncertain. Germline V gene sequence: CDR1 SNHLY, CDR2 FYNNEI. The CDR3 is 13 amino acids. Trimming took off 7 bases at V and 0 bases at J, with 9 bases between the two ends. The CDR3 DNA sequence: TGTGCCAGCAAGCCGGGAACTAACTATGGCTACACCTTC. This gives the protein CASKPGTNYGYTF.

CDR3 in amino acids: CASSSSGGGYNSPLHF. As DNA, the CDR3 is TGTGCCAGCAGTTCCTCGGGGGGGGGATATAATTCACCCCTCCACTTT. V and J are TRBV6-6 and TRBJ1-6; D is possibly TRBD1 (5 bases). Germline CDR1 reads MNHNY; CDR2 reads SVGAGI (reference sequence). The CDR3 has 16 residues. With 4 bases removed from V and 4 bases from J, the gap between germline ends came to 14 bases.

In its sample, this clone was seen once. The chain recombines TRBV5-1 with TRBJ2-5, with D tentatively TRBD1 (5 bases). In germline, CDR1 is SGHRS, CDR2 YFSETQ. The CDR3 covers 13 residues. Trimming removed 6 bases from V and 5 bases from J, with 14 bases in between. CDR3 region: CASTLSPGETQYF. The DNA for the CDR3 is TGCGCCAGCACCCTGAGTCCAGGGGAGACCCAGTACTTC.

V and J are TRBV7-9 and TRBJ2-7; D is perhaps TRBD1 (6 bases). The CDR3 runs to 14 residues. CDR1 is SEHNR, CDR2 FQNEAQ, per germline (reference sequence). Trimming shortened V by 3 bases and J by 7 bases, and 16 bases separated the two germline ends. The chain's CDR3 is CASSLFGDNYEQYF. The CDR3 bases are TGTGCCAGCAGCTTGTTCGGGGACAATTATGAGCAGTACTTC.

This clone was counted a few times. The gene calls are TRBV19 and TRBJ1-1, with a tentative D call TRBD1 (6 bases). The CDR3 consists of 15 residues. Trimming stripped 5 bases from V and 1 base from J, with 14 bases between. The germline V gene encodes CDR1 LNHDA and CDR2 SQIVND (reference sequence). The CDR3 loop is CASSPATGKNTEAFF. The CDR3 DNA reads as TGTGCCAGTAGTCCCGCGACAGGAAAGAACACTGAAGCTTTCTTT.

CDR3 amino acids: CASSSLGRGETDTQYF. CDR3 coding DNA: TGTGCCAGCAGCTCCTTAGGACGGGGGGAGACAGATACGCAGTATTTT. This chain joins TRBV5-4 and TRBJ2-3, with 7 positions matching TRBD2. Germline-derived CDR1 and CDR2 are SGHNT and YYREEE (reference sequence). J was trimmed by 3 bases and V by 3 bases; bases with no gene match: 10. The CDR3 totals 16 residues.

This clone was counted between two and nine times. CDR3 bases: TGTGCCAGCAGCACCGGTGGTCAGCCCCAGCATTTT. Residues: CASSTGGQPQHF. The chain carries TRBV7-9 and TRBJ1-5; D is ambiguous. Germline lookup yields CDR1 SEHNR and CDR2 FQNEAQ (reference sequence). The CDR3 runs 12 residues. The V end lost 5 bases, the J end lost 6 bases, and 8 bases lay between the germline ends. Full variable domain (outside the CDR3, taken from reference TRBV7-9 and TRBJ1-5): DTGVSQNPRHKITKRGQNVTFRCDPISEHNRLYWYRQTLGQGPEFLTYFQNEAQLEKSRLLSDRFSAERPKGSFSTLEIQRTEQGDSAMYLCASSTGGQPQHFGDGTRLSIL.

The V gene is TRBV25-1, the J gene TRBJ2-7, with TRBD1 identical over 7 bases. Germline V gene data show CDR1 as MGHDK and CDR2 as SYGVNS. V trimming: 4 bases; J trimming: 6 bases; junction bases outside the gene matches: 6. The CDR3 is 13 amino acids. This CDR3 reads CASSAGTDSEQYF. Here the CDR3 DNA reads TGTGCCAGCAGTGCCGGGACAGACAGCGAGCAGTACTTC.

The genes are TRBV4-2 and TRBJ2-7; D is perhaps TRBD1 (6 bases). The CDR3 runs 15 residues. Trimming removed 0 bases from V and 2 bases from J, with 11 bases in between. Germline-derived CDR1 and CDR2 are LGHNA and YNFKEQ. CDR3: CASSQDLEGAYEQYF. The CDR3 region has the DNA TGTGCCAGCAGCCAAGATCTTGAGGGGGCCTACGAGCAGTACTTC.

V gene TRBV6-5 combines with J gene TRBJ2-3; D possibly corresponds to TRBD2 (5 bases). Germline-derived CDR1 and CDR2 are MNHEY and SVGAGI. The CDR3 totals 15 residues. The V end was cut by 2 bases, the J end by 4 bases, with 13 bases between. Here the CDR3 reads CASSYVRTGADTQYF. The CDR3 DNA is TGTGCCAGCAGTTACGTTCGGACTGGCGCAGATACGCAGTATTTT.

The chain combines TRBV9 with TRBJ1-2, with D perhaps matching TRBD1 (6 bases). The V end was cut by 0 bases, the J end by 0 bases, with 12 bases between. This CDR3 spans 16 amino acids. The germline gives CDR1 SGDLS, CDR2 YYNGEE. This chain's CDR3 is CASSVEVWDTNYGYTF. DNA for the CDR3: TGTGCCAGCAGCGTAGAAGTCTGGGACACTAACTATGGCTACACCTTC.

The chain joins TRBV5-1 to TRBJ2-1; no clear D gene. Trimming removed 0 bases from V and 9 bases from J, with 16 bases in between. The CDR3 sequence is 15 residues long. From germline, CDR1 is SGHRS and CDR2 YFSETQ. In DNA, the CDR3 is TGCGCCAGCAGCTTGGAAAGGAGAATCTCTGTTGAGCAGTTCTTC. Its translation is CASSLERRISVEQFF.

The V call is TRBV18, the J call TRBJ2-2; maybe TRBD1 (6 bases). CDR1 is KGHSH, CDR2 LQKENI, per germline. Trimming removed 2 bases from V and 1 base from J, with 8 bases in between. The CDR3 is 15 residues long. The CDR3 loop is CASSPYRENTGELFF. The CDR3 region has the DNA TGTGCCAGCTCACCATACAGGGAGAACACCGGGGAGCTGTTTTTT.

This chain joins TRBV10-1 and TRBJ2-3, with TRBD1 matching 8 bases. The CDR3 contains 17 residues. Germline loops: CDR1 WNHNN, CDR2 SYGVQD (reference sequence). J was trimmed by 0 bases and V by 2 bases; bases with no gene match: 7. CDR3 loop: CASSEHWTGHSTDTQYF. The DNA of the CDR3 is TGCGCCAGCAGTGAGCACTGGACAGGGCATAGCACAGATACGCAGTATTTT.

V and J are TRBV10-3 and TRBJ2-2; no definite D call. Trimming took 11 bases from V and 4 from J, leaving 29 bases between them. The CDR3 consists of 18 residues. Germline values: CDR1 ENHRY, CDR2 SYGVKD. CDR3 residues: CAAENQLSLGTGTGELFF. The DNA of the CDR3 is TGTGCCGCAGAAAACCAACTTTCTCTAGGAACGGGCACCGGGGAGCTGTTTTTT.

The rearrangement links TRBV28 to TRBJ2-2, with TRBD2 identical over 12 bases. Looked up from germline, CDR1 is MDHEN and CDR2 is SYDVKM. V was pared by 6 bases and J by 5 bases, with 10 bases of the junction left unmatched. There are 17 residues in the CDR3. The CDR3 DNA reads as TGTGCCAGCAGGTCACCCCTAGCGGGGGGGAATACCGGGGAGCTGTTTTTT. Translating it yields CASRSPLAGGNTGELFF. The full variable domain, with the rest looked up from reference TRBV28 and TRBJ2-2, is DVKVTQSSRYLVKRTGEKVFLECVQDMDHENMFWYRQDPGLGLRLIYFSYDVKMKEKGDIPEGYSVSREKKERFSLILESASTNQTSMYLCASRSPLAGGNTGELFFGEGSRLTVL.

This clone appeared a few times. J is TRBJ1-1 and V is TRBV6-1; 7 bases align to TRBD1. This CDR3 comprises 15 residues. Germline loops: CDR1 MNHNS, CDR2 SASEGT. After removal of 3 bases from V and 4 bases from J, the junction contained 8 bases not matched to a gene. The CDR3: CASSEQQQGLTEAFF. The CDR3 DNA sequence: TGTGCCAGCAGTGAGCAACAACAGGGGCTCACTGAAGCTTTCTTT.

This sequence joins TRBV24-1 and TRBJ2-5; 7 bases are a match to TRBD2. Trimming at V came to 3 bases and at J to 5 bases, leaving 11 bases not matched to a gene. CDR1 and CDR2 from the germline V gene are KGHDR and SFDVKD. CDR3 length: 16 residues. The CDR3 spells CATSDPWTLGGETQYF. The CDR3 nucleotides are TGTGCCACCAGTGATCCATGGACCCTGGGGGGGGAGACCCAGTACTTC.

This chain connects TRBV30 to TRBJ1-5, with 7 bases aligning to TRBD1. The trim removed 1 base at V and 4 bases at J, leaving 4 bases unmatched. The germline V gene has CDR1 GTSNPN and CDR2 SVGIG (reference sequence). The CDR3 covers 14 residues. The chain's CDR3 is CAWSGQGGNQPQHF. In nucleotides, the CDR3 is TGTGCCTGGAGTGGGCAGGGGGGAAATCAGCCCCAGCATTTT.

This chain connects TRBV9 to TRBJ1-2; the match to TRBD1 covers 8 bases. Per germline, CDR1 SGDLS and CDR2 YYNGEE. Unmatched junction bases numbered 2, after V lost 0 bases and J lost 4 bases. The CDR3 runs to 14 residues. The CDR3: CASSVDTGGYGYTF. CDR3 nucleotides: TGTGCCAGCAGCGTAGATACAGGGGGCTATGGCTACACCTTC.

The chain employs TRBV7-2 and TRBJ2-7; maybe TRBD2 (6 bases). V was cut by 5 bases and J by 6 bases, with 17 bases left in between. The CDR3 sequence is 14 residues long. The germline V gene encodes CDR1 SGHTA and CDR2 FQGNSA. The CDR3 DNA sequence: TGTGCCAGCAGCGAACGGGACTTAGGAGTCGAGCAGTACTTC. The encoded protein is CASSERDLGVEQYF.

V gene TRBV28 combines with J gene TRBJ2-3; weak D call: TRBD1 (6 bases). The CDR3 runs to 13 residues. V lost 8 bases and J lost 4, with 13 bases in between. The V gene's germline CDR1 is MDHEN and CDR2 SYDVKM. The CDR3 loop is CASLRGSPDTQYF. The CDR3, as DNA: TGTGCCAGCCTCAGGGGCTCCCCAGATACGCAGTATTTT.

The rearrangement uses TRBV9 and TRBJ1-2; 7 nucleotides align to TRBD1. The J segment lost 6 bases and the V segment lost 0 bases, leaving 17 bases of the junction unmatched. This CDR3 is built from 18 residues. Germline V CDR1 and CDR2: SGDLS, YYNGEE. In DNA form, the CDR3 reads TGTGCCAGCAGCGTAGATTGGTGGGTCCGGATGGGACAGAATGGCTACACCTTC. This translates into CASSVDWWVRMGQNGYTF. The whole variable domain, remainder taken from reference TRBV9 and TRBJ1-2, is DSGVTQTPKHLITATGQRVTLRCSPRSGDLSVYWYQQSLDQGLQFLIQYYNGEERAKGNILERFSAQQFPDLHSELNLSSLELGDSALYFCASSVDWWVRMGQNGYTFGSGTRLTVV.

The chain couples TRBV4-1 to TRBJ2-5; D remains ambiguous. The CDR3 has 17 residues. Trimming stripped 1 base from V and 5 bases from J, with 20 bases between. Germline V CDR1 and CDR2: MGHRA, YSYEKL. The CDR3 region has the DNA TGCGCCAGCAGCCAAGTATTTACCGCACAATCAGCGGAGACCCAGTACTTC. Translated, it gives CASSQVFTAQSAETQYF.

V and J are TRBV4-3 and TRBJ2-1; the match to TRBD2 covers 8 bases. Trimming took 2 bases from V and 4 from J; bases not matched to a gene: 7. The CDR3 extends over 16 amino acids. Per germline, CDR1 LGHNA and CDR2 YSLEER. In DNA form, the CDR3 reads TGCGCCAGCAGCCAATCTTTAGCGGGAAATTACAATGAGCAGTTCTTC. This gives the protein CASSQSLAGNYNEQFF.

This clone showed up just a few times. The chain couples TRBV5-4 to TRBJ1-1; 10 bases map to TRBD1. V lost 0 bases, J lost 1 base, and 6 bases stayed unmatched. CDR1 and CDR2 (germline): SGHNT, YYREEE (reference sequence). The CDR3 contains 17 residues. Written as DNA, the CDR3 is TGTGCCAGCAGCTTGGGGGACAGGGGATTGGGGAACACTGAAGCTTTCTTT. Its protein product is CASSLGDRGLGNTEAFF.